This note documents a single T cell receptor beta chain sequence. The CDR3 has 17 amino acids. CDR1 is SGHTA, CDR2 FQGNSA, per germline. J lost 2 bases, V lost 3 bases, and 11 bases had no gene match. Semi-nested PCR with Nested Universal Primer A followed constant-region reverse priming of full-length variable regions. TCRdb called the 5' RACE reads again in MiXCR, with one record for every CDR3 protein. This table holds about 41,000 distinct CDR3 sequences, 29% found once. Sequenced sample: memory CD4+ T cells sorted from a lymph node. This sample's subset: memory CD4+ T cells, CD4+CD45RO+CD25-. The clonotype was recovered from a female donor with breast cancer. The chain couples TRBV7-2 to TRBJ2-3, with 7 bases that match TRBD1. The CDR3 DNA reads as TGTGCCAGCAGCTTCCACCGGGACAGCTTTACCACAGATACGCAGTATTTT. Its protein is CASSFHRDSFTTDTQYF.